This T cell receptor (beta chain) comes out of a study of memory CD4+ T cells and cytomegalovirus serostatus. Whole-study findings and limits: Suggested: most of the CMV-linked TCR signature lies in CD4+ memory cells.

TCRdb keeps only in-frame clones here, not all; method: immunoSEQ multiplex PCR. This sample has approximately 74,000 clones, with more than 75% found just once. The sort gate was single viable CD3+CD4+CD8-CD45RO+ cells for memory CD4+ T cells. Serostatus was set by detecting CMV pp150, pp28, p38, p52 IgG. V was clipped by 3 bases and J by 5 bases, with 7 bases between them. Germline V gives CDR1 KGHSH, CDR2 LQKENI. The CDR3 consists of 12 residues. For this clone: Its target is not known.

The sequence was collected from an adult in good health and CMV-seropositive. V and J are TRBV18 and TRBJ2-5; no clear D. Specimen: memory CD4+ T cells from blood. CDR3 residues: CASSPEGETQYF. In DNA form, the CDR3 reads TGTGCCAGCTCACCGGAAGGGGAGACCCAGTACTTC.